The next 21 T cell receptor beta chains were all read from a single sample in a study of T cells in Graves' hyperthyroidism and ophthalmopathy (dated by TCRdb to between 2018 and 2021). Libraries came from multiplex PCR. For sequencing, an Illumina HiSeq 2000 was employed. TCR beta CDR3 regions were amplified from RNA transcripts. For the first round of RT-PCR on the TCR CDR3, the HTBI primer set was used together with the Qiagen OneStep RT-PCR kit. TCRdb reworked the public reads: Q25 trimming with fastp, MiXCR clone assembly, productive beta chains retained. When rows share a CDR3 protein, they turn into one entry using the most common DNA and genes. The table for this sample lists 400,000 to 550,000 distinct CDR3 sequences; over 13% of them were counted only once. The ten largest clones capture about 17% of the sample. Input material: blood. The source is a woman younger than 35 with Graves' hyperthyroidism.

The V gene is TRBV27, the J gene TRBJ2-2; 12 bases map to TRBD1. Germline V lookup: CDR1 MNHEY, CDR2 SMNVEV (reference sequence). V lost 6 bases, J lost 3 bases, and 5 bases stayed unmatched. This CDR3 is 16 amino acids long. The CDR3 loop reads CASRPGTGGDTGELFF. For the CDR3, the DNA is TGTGCCAGCAGGCCCGGGACAGGGGGCGACACCGGGGAGCTGTTTTTT.

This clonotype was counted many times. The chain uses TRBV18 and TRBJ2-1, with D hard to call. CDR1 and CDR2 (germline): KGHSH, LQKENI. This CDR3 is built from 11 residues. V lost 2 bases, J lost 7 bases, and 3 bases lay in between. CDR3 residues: CASSPTNEQFF. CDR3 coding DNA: TGTGCCAGCTCACCAACAAATGAGCAGTTCTTC.

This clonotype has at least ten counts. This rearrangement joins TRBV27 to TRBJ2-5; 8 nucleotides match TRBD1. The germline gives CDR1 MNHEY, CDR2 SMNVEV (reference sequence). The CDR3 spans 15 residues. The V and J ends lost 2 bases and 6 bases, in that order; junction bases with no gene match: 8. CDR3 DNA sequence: TGTGCCAGCAGTTTAAACCCGGACAGGGAAAAGACCCAGTACTTC. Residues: CASSLNPDREKTQYF.

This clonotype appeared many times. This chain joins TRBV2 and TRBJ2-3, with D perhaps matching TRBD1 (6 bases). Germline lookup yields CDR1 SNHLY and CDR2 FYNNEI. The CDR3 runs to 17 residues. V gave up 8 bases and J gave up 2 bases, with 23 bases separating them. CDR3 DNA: TGTGCCAGCGATTCTTGGGGGCAAGGAGGCAACACAGATACGCAGTATTTT. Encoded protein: CASDSWGQGGNTDTQYF.

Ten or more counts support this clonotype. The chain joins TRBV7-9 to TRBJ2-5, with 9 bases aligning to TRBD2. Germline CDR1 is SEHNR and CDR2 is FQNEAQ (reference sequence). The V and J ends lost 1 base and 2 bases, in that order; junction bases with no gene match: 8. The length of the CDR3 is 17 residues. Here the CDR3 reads CASSLEGASGEQETQYF. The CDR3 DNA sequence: TGTGCCAGCAGCTTAGAAGGAGCTAGCGGGGAACAAGAGACCCAGTACTTC. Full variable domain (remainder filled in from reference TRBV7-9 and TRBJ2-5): DTGVSQNPRHKITKRGQNVTFRCDPISEHNRLYWYRQTLGQGPEFLTYFQNEAQLEKSRLLSDRFSAERPKGSFSTLEIQRTEQGDSAMYLCASSLEGASGEQETQYFGPGTRLLVL.

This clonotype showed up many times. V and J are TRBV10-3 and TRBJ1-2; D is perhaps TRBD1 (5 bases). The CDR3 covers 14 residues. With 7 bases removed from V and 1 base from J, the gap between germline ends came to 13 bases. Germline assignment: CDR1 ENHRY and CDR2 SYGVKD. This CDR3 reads CAIMPFDSNYGYTF. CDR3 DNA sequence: TGTGCCATCATGCCGTTTGACAGTAACTATGGCTACACCTTC.

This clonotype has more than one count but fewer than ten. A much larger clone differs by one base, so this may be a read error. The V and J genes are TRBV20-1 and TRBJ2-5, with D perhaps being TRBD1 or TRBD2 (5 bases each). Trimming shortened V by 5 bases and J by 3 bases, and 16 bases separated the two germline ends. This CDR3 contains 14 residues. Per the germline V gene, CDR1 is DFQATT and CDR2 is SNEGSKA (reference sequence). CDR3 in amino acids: CSAELGDPKETQYF. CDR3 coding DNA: TGCAGTGCTGAGCTAGGGGACCCGAAAGAGACCCAGTACTTC.

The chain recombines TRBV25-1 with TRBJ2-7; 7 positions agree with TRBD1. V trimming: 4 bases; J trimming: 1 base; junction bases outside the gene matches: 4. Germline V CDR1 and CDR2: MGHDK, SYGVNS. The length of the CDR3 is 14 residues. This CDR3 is CASSAETGSYEQYF. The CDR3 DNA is TGTGCCAGCAGTGCCGAGACAGGGTCCTACGAGCAGTACTTC.

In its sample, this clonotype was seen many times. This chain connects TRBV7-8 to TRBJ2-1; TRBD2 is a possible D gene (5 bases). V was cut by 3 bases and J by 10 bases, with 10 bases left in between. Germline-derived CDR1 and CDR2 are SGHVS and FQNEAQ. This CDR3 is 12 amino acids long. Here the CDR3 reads CASSLRVTEQFF. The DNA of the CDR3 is TGTGCCAGCAGCTTGAGGGTAACGGAGCAGTTCTTC.

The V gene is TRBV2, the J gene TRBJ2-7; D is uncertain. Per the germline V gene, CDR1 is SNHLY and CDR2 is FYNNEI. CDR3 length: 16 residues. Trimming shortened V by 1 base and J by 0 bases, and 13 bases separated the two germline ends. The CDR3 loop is CASSEEVPLSSYEQYV. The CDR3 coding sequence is TGTGCCAGCAGTGAAGAGGTACCCTTAAGCTCCTACGAGCAGTACGTC.

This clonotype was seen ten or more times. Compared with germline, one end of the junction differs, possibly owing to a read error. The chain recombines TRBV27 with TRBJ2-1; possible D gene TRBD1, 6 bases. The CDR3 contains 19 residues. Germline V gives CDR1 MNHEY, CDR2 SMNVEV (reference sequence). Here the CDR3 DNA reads TGTGCCAGCACCCCCATGGGGGCAGACCGGCCCTGGGAGTACAATGAGCAGGTCTTC. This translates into CASTPMGADRPWEYNEQVF.

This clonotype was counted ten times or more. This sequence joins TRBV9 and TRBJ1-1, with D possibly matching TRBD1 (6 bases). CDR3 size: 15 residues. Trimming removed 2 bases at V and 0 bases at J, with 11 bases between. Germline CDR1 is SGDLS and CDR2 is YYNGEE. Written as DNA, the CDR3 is TGTGCCAGCAGCGTGGACAGTACAGTGAACACTGAAGCTTTCTTT. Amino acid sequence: CASSVDSTVNTEAFF.

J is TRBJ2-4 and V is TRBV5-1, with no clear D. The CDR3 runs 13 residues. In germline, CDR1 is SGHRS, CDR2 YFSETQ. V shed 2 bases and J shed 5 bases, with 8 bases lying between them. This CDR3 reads CASSFRRENIQYF. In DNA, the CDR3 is TGCGCCAGCAGCTTCCGAAGGGAAAACATTCAGTACTTC.

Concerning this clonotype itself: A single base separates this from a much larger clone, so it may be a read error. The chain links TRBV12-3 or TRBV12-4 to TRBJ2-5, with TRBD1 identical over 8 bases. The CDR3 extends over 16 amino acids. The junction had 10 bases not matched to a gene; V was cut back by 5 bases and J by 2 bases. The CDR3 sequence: CASSPQDRVRQETQYF. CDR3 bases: TGTGCCAGCAGTCCCCAGGACAGGGTAAGGCAAGAGACCCAGTACTTC.

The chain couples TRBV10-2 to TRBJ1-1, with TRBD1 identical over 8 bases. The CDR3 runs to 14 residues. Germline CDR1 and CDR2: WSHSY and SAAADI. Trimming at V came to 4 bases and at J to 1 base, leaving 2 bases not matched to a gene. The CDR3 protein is CASSVQGENTEAFF. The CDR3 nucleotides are TGCGCCAGCAGTGTACAGGGGGAGAACACTGAAGCTTTCTTT.

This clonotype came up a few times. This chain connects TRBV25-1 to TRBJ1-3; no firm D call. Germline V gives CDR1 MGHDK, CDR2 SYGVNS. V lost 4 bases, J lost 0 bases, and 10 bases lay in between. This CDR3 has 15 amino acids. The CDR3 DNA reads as TGTGCCAGCAGTGGTGGGCTGAACTCTGGAAACACCATATATTTT. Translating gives CASSGGLNSGNTIYF.

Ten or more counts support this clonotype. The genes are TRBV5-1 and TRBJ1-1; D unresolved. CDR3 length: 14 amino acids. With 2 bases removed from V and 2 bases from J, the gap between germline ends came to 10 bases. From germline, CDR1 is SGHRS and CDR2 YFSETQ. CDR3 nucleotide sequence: TGCGCCAGCAGCTTTAGTGCCGTCAACACTGAAGCTTTCTTT. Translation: CASSFSAVNTEAFF.

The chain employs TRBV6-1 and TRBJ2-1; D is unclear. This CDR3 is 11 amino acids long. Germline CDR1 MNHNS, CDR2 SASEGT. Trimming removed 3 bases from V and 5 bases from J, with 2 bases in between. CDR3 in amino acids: CASSDHNEQFF. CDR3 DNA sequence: TGTGCCAGCAGTGATCACAATGAGCAGTTCTTC.

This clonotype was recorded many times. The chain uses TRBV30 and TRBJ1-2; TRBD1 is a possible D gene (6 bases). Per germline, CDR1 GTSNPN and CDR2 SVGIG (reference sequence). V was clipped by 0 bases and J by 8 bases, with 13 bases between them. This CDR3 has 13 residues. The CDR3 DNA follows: TGTGCCTGGAGTGTACGGCAGGGGTCCGGCTACACCTTC. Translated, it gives CAWSVRQGSGYTF. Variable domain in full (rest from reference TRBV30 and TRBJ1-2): SQTIHQWPATLVQPVGSPLSLECTVEGTSNPNLYWYRQAAGRGLQLLFYSVGIGQISSEVPQNLSASRPQDRQFILSSKKLLLSDSGFYLCAWSVRQGSGYTFGSGTRLTVV.

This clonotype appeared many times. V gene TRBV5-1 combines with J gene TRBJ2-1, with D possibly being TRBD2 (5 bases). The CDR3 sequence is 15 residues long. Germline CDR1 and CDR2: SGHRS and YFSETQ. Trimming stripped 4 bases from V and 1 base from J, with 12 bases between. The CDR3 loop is CASSPFPGSYNEQFF. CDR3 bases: TGCGCCAGCAGCCCTTTCCCGGGGTCCTACAATGAGCAGTTCTTC.

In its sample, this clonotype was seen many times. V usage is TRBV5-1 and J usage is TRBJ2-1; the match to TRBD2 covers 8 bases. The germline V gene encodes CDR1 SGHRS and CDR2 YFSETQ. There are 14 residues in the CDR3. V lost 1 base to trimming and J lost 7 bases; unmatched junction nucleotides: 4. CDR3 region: CASSLSLAGNEQFF. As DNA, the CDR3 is TGCGCCAGCAGCTTGTCCTTAGCGGGAAATGAGCAGTTCTTC. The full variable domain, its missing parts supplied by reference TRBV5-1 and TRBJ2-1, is KAGVTQTPRYLIKTRGQQVTLSCSPISGHRSVSWYQQTPGQGLQFLFEYFSETQRNKGNFPGRFSGRQFSNSRSEMNVSTLELGDSALYLCASSLSLAGNEQFFGPGTRLTVL.